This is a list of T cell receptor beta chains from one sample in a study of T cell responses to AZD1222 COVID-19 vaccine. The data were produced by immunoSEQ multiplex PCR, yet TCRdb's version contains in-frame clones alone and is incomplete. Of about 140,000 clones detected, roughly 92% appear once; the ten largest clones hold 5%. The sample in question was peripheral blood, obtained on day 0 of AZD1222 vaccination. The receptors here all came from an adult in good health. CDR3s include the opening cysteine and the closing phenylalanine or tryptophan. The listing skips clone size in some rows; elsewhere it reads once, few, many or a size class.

cdr3_aa: CASSRGQGGGYTF; clone_size: .; j_call: TRBJ1-2; v_call: TRBV7-9
cdr3_aa: CASTLTETNSPLHF; clone_size: .; j_call: TRBJ1-6; v_call: TRBV6-5
cdr3_aa: CASHGRAGEQYF; clone_size: .; j_call: TRBJ2-7; v_call: TRBV28
cdr3_aa: CASSLQGARETQYF; clone_size: .; j_call: TRBJ2-5; v_call: TRBV28
cdr3_aa: CASSGQPNQPQHF; clone_size: .; j_call: TRBJ1-5; v_call: TRBV12-3/TRBV12-4
cdr3_aa: CASSGRGASYGYTF; clone_size: .; j_call: TRBJ1-2; v_call: TRBV2
cdr3_aa: CASSTGLAGVNGELFF; clone_size: .; j_call: TRBJ2-2; v_call: TRBV5-1
cdr3_aa: CASRVQGSGNTIYF; clone_size: .; j_call: TRBJ1-3; v_call: TRBV2
cdr3_aa: CASSEGGGNSDTQYF; clone_size: .; j_call: TRBJ2-3; v_call: TRBV6-4
cdr3_aa: CASSPKDRASGMGADTQYF; clone_size: .; j_call: TRBJ2-3; v_call: TRBV18
cdr3_aa: CASSLGLDSPLHF; clone_size: .; j_call: TRBJ1-6; v_call: TRBV2
cdr3_aa: CASTTDTGPNTEAFF; clone_size: .; j_call: TRBJ1-1; v_call: TRBV5-4
cdr3_aa: CASSPDRGNEQFF; clone_size: .; j_call: TRBJ2-1; v_call: TRBV11-2
cdr3_aa: CATSDPGQGNQPQHF; clone_size: .; j_call: TRBJ1-5; v_call: TRBV24-1
cdr3_aa: CASSEPSWTGEETQYF; clone_size: once; j_call: TRBJ2-5; v_call: TRBV10-2
cdr3_aa: CASSTRGTGKLSDEQFF; clone_size: .; j_call: TRBJ2-1; v_call: TRBV2
cdr3_aa: CASSPVRGRGYTF; clone_size: .; j_call: TRBJ1-2; v_call: TRBV28
cdr3_aa: CASSNAYGYYNEQFF; clone_size: .; j_call: TRBJ2-1; v_call: TRBV7-9
cdr3_aa: CASSRTGRGYTF; clone_size: .; j_call: TRBJ1-2; v_call: TRBV7-2
cdr3_aa: CASRRDQANYGYTF; clone_size: .; j_call: TRBJ1-2; v_call: TRBV2
cdr3_aa: CASSRTGGQSEQFF; clone_size: few; j_call: TRBJ2-1; v_call: TRBV6-5
cdr3_aa: CASSVPGQLYSPLHF; clone_size: few; j_call: TRBJ1-6; v_call: TRBV25-1
cdr3_aa: CASSPSGLAGSGELFF; clone_size: .; j_call: TRBJ2-2; v_call: TRBV5-6
cdr3_aa: CASSQEDRTYGYTF; clone_size: .; j_call: TRBJ1-2; v_call: TRBV4-2
cdr3_aa: CASMPSTSPYEQYF; clone_size: .; j_call: TRBJ2-7; v_call: TRBV19
cdr3_aa: CASSELQGNQPQHF; clone_size: .; j_call: TRBJ1-5; v_call: TRBV6-1
cdr3_aa: CASTHRGGDTEAFF; clone_size: .; j_call: TRBJ1-1; v_call: TRBV7-9
cdr3_aa: CASRSDRGRGDQPQHF; clone_size: .; j_call: TRBJ1-5; v_call: TRBV28
cdr3_aa: CASSELGTYNSPLHF; clone_size: .; j_call: TRBJ1-6; v_call: TRBV2
cdr3_aa: CASSDSVGERQETQYF; clone_size: once; j_call: TRBJ2-5; v_call: TRBV6-4
cdr3_aa: CASTQAGLTEAFF; clone_size: .; j_call: TRBJ1-1; v_call: TRBV12-3/TRBV12-4
cdr3_aa: CASSSPGHPTNTEAFF; clone_size: .; j_call: TRBJ1-1; v_call: TRBV28
cdr3_aa: CASSLFSRWQGNSPLHF; clone_size: .; j_call: TRBJ1-6; v_call: TRBV7-2
cdr3_aa: CAIRGWGATEAFF; clone_size: .; j_call: TRBJ1-1; v_call: TRBV10-3
cdr3_aa: CASSQGLAGAPEQYF; clone_size: .; j_call: TRBJ2-7; v_call: TRBV4-2
cdr3_aa: CASSTPGHKNTGELFF; clone_size: few; j_call: TRBJ2-2; v_call: TRBV2
cdr3_aa: CASSFSGSGGETQYF; clone_size: once; j_call: TRBJ2-5; v_call: TRBV5-1
cdr3_aa: CASSRVEANTEAFF; clone_size: .; j_call: TRBJ1-1; v_call: TRBV18
cdr3_aa: CSASPREGRETQYF; clone_size: .; j_call: TRBJ2-5; v_call: TRBV20-1
cdr3_aa: CASSSDRRDGYTF; clone_size: once; j_call: TRBJ1-2; v_call: TRBV7-9